The present T cell receptor beta chain was sequenced within a study of T cell repertoires in cytomegalovirus infection. Whole-study context: Well-studied HLA-B-restricted epitopes and recently identified HLA-C-restricted epitopes of CMV were both used in the study.

This clonotype occurred a few times. As yet, its antigen is unknown. Study-wide points: In two of eight donors, the top clonotype was HLA-C-restricted CMV-specific.

This CDR3 has 15 amino acids. Germline V CDR1 and CDR2: SNHLY, FYNNEI. Trimming cost V 10 bases and J 4 bases, with 22 bases left between them. MiXCR, applied by TCRdb to the reads, yields one record per CDR3 protein. The sample contains fewer than 650,000 distinct CDR3 sequences, 35% to 50% of which appear only once. The material was cultured PBMCs, obtained from culture after CMV antigen stimulation. The clonotype comes from a human donor in good health (CMV status not recorded). Some clones in this sample may be carry-over from other donors' samples. The chain recombines TRBV2 with TRBJ1-1; tentative D call: TRBD1 (5 bases). CDR3 nucleotides: TGTGCCATCTCCCCCCTCCGGGTCCAGGGCACTGAAGCTTTCTTT. This sequence encodes CAISPLRVQGTEAFF.